This T cell receptor (beta chain) is drawn from a study of OX40 agonist ivuxolimab in advanced cancers. Findings and caveats of the study: Expanded peripheral T-cell antigen specificity went undetermined.

Only in-frame clones appear in the TCRdb table, and some are missing; sequencing was by immunoSEQ multiplex PCR. The sample carries about 75,000 clones, about 85% recorded once. V was trimmed by 3 bases and J by 4 bases, leaving 15 bases between them. CDR1 LGHNA and CDR2 YNFKEQ come from the germline V gene. The CDR3 contains 15 residues. As concerns this clone: Its target is unknown.

Material: CD4+ or CD8+ T cells sorted from blood, obtained in a trial of the OX40 agonist ivuxolimab. The clonotype comes from an adult with an advanced solid tumor such as melanoma, head and neck, liver or kidney cancer. The gene calls are TRBV4-2 and TRBJ1-2; D perhaps matches TRBD1 (6 bases). In DNA form, the CDR3 reads TGTGCCAGCAGCCAGGCGGGACAAGACATCTATGGCTACACCTTC. It encodes CASSQAGQDIYGYTF.